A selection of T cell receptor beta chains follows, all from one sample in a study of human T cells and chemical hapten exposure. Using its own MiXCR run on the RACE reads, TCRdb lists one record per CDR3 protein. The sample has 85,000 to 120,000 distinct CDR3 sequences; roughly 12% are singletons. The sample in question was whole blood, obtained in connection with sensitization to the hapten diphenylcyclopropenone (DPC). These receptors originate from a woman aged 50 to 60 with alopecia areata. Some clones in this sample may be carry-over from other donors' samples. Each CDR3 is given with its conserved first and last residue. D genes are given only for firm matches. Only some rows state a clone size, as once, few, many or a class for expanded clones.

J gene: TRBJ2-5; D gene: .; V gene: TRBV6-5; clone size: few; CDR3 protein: CASRGPGVETQYF; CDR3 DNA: TGTGCCAGTAGGGGACCAGGGGTAGAGACCCAGTACTTC
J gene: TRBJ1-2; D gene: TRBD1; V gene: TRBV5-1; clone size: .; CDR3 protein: CASSSTGGNGYTF; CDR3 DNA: TGCGCCAGCAGCTCCACAGGGGGGAATGGCTACACCTTC
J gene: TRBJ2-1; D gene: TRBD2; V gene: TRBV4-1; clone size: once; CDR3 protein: CASSPSGGAYNEQFF; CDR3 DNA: TGCGCCAGCAGCCCTAGCGGGGGGGCCTACAATGAGCAGTTCTTC
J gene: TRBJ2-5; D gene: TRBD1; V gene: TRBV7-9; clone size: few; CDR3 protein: CASSPKWDRDPETQYF; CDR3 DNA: TGTGCCAGCAGCCCAAAATGGGACAGGGATCCTGAGACCCAGTACTTC
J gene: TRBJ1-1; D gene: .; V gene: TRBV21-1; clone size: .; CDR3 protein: CASTNPGMNTEAFF; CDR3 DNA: TGTGCCAGCACCAATCCAGGGATGAACACTGAAGCTTTCTTT
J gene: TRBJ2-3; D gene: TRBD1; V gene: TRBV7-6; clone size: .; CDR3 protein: CASSLSDRGYFDTQYF; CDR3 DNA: TGTGCCAGCAGCTTAAGTGACAGGGGGTATTTTGATACGCAGTATTTT
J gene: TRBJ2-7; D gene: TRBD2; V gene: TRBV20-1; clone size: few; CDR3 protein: CSARDSGRAGYEQYF; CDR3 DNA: TGCAGTGCTAGAGATAGCGGGAGGGCCGGGTACGAGCAGTACTTC
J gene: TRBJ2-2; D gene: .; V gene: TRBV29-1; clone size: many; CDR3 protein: CSVAYPNTGELFF; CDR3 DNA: TGCAGCGTTGCATACCCGAACACCGGGGAGCTGTTTTTT
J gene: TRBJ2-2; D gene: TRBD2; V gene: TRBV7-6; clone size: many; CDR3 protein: CASSLEFPKRGAPNTGELFF; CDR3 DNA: TGTGCCAGCAGCTTAGAGTTTCCTAAGCGGGGGGCCCCGAACACCGGGGAGCTGTTTTTT
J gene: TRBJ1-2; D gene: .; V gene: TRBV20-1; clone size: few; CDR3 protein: CSARDRGQTSNYGYTF; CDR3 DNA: TGCAGTGCTAGAGATAGAGGACAGACCAGTAACTATGGCTACACCTTC
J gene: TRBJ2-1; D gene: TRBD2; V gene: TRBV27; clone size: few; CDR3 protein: CASKSGNNEQFF; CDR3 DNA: TGTGCCAGCAAAAGCGGGAACAATGAGCAGTTCTTC
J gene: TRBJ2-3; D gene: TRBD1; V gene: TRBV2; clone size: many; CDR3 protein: CASSGTGGNTQYF; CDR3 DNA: TGTGCCAGCAGTGGGACAGGGGGAAATACGCAGTATTTT
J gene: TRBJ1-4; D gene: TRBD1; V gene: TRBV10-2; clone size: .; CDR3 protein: CASRQGTDEKLFF; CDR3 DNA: TGCGCCAGCAGACAGGGGACAGATGAAAAACTGTTTTTT
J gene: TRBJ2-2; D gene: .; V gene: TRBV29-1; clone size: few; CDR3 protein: CSVEGTTGELFF; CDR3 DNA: TGCAGCGTTGAGGGGACCACCGGGGAGCTGTTTTTT
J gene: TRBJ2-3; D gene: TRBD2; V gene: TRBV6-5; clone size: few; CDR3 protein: CAIGRQGSTDTQYF; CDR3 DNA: TGTGCCATCGGGAGGCAAGGGAGCACAGATACGCAGTATTTT
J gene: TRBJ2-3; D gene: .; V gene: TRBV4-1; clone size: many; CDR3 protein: CASRPSGTAGQGTQYF; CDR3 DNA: TGCGCCAGCAGGCCCTCCGGGACTGCGGGTCAGGGGACGCAGTATTTT
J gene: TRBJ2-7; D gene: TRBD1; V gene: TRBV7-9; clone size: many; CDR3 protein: CASSLGTGYYEQYF; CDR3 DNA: TGTGCCAGCAGCTTAGGGACAGGGTACTACGAGCAGTACTTC
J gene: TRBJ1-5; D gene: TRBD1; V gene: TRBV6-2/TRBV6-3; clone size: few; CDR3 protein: CASSPDRENNQPQHF; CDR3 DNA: TGTGCCAGCAGCCCGGACAGGGAAAACAATCAGCCCCAGCATTTT
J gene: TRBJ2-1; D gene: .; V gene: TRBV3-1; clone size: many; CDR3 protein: CASSQDLGGFNEQFF; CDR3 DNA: TGTGCCAGCAGCCAAGATCTTGGCGGGTTCAATGAGCAGTTCTTC
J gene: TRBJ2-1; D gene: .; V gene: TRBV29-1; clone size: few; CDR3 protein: CSVAEYNEQFF; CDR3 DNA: TGCAGCGTTGCAGAGTACAATGAGCAGTTCTTC
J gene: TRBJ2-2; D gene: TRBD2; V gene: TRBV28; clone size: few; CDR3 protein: CATGGGLYTGELFF; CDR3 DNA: TGTGCCACCGGGGGGGGACTCTACACCGGGGAGCTGTTTTTT
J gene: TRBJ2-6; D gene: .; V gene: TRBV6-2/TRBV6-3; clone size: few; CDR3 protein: CASSPEGTLSGANVLTF; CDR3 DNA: TGTGCCAGCAGTCCGGAGGGGACCCTCTCTGGGGCCAACGTCCTGACTTTC
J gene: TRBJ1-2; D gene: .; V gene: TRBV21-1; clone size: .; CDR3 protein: CARREGAYGYTF; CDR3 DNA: TGTGCCAGACGGGAAGGGGCCTATGGCTACACCTTC
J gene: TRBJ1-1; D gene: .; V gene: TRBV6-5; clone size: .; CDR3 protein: CASSPGGRGNTEAFF; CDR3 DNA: TGTGCCAGCAGTCCCGGGGGGCGTGGGAACACTGAAGCTTTCTTT
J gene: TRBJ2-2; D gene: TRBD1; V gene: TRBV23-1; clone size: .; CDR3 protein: CASGGTGASNTGELFF; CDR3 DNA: TGCGCCAGCGGCGGGACAGGGGCATCGAACACCGGGGAGCTGTTTTTT
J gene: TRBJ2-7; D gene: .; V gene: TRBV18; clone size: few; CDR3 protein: CASSPTSGTYEQYF; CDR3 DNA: TGTGCCAGCTCACCGACGAGCGGCACCTACGAGCAGTACTTC
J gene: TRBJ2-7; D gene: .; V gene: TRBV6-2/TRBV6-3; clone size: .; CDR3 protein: CASSPPSIIREQYF; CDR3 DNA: TGTGCCAGCAGCCCCCCAAGTATAATCCGCGAGCAGTACTTC
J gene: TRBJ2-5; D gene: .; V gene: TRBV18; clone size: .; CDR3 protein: CASSPDSKETRYF; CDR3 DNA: TGTGCCAGCTCACCGGACAGTAAAGAGACCCGGTACTTC
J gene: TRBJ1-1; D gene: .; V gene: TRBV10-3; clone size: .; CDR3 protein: CAISDVGTGNTEAFF; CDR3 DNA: TGTGCCATCAGTGACGTCGGTACAGGCAACACTGAAGCTTTCTTT
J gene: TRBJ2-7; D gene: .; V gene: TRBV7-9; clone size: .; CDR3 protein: CASSLNSGSPYEQYF; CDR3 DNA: TGTGCCAGCAGCTTAAATTCGGGATCACCCTACGAGCAGTACTTC
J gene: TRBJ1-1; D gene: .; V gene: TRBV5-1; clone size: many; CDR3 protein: CASSSQGLNTEAFF; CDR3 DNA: TGCGCCAGCAGTTCACAGGGCCTGAACACTGAAGCTTTCTTT
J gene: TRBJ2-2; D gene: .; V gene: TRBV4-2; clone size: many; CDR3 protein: CASSQDYGSANTGELFF; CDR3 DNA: TGTGCCAGCAGCCAAGATTACGGGTCGGCGAACACCGGGGAGCTGTTTTTT
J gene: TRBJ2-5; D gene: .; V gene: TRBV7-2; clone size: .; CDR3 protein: CASSFLIDRGGETQYF; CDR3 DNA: TGTGCCAGCAGCTTTCTAATAGACAGGGGAGGGGAGACCCAGTACTTC
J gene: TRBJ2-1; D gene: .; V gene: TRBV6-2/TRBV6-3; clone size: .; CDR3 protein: CASTSGDSYNEQFF; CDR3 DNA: TGTGCCAGCACTTCGGGGGACTCCTACAATGAGCAGTTCTTC
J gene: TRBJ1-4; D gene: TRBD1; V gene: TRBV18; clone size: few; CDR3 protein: CASSPTGGATNEKLFF; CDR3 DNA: TGTGCCAGCTCGCCTACAGGGGGAGCAACTAATGAAAAACTGTTTTTT
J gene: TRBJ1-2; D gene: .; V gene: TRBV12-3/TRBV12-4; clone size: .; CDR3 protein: CASSYTGFGYTF; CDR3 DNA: TGTGCCAGCAGCTACACAGGGTTCGGCTACACCTTC
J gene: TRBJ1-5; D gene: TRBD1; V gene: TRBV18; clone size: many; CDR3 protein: CASSPRQGNLEPQHF; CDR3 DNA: TGTGCCAGCTCACCAAGACAGGGAAATTTAGAGCCCCAGCATTTT
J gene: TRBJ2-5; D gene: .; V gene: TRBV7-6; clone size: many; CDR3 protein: CASSLGQAETQYF; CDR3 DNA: TGTGCCAGCAGCTTGGGCCAGGCAGAGACCCAGTACTTC
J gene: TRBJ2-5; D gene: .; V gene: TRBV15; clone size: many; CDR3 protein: CATARMRTRQETQYF; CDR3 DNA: TGTGCCACCGCCCGCATGAGGACCCGACAAGAGACCCAGTACTTC
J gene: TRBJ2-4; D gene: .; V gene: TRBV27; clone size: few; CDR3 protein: CASSPLPVAKNIQYF; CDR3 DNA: TGTGCCAGCAGTCCGCTACCGGTAGCCAAAAACATTCAGTACTTC
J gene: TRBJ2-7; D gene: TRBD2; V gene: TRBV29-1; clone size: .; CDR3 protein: CSVEGRAYEQYF; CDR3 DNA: TGCAGCGTTGAGGGGAGGGCCTACGAGCAGTACTTC
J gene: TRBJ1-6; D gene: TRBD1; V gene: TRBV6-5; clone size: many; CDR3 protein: CASSRTGGYNSPLHF; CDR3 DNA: TGTGCCAGCAGTCGGACAGGGGGTTATAATTCACCCCTCCACTTT
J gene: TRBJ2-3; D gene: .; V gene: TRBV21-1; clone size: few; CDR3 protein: CASSKEREGQDTQYF; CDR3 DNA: TGTGCCAGCAGCAAAGAGAGGGAGGGCCAAGATACGCAGTATTTT
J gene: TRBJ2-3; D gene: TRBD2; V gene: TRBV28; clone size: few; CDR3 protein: CASIGVAGGRDTQYF; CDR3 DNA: TGTGCCAGCATTGGGGTAGCGGGGGGTAGAGATACGCAGTATTTT
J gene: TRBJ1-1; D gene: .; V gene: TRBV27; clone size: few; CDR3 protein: CASSLHPSVTEAFF; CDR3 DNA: TGTGCCAGCAGTTTACATCCCTCGGTCACTGAAGCTTTCTTT
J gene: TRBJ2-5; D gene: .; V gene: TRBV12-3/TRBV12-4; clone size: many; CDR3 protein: CASSRRETQYF; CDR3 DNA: TGTGCCAGCAGCAGACGTGAGACCCAGTACTTC
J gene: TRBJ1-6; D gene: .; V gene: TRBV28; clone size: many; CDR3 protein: CASSFMTSYNSPLHF; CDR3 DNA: TGTGCCAGCAGTTTTATGACCTCCTATAATTCACCCCTCCACTTT
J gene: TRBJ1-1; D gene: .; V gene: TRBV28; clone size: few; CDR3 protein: CASKGYTEAFF; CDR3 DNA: TGTGCCAGTAAGGGGTACACTGAAGCTTTCTTT
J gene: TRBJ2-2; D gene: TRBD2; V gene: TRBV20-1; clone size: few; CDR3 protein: CSGTSGTGELFF; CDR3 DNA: TGCAGTGGGACTAGCGGGACCGGGGAGCTGTTTTTT
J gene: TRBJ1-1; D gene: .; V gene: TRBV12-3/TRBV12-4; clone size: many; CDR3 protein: CASSEGQIEAFF; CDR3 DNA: TGTGCCAGCAGCGAAGGACAGATTGAAGCTTTCTTT
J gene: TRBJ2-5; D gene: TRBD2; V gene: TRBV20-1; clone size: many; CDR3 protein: CSVPSGGRGQYF; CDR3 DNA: TGCAGTGTTCCATCTGGCGGGAGGGGCCAGTACTTC
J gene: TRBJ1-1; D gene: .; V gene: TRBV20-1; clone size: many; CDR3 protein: CSARVGGRDTEAFF; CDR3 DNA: TGCAGTGCTAGAGTCGGGGGAAGAGACACTGAAGCTTTCTTT
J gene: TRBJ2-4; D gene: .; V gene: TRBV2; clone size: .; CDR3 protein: CASSEVGRKNIQYF; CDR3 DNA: TGTGCCAGCAGTGAAGTGGGGAGAAAAAACATTCAGTACTTC
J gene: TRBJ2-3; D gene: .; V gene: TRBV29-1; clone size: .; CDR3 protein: CSERQQQGGADTQYF; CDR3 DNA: TGCAGCGAAAGACAGCAACAGGGCGGGGCAGATACGCAGTATTTT
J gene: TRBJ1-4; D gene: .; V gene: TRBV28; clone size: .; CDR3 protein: CASSPRPEKLFF; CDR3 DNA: TGTGCCAGCAGCCCCAGGCCAGAAAAACTGTTTTTT
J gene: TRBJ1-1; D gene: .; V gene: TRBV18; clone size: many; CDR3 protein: CASSPNVDDTEAFF; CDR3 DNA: TGTGCCAGCTCACCGAATGTCGACGACACTGAAGCTTTCTTT
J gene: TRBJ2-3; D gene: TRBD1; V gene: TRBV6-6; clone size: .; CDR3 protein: CASSYPPGQGAFGGGPPDTQYF; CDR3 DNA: TGTGCCAGCAGTTACCCCCCCGGACAGGGGGCGTTTGGCGGGGGGCCGCCAGATACGCAGTATTTT
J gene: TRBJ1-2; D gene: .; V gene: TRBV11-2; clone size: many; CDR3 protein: CASSPPSGQRLYGYTF; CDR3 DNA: TGTGCCAGCAGCCCGCCTTCGGGCCAGAGGCTCTATGGCTACACCTTC
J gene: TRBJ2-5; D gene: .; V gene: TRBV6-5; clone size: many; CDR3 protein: CASLKWGSQETQYF; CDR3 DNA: TGTGCCAGTCTTAAATGGGGGAGCCAAGAGACCCAGTACTTC
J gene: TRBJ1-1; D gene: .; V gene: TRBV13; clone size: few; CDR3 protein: CASSSLGQPNTEAFF; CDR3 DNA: TGTGCCAGCAGCTCGCTCGGACAGCCGAACACTGAAGCTTTCTTT